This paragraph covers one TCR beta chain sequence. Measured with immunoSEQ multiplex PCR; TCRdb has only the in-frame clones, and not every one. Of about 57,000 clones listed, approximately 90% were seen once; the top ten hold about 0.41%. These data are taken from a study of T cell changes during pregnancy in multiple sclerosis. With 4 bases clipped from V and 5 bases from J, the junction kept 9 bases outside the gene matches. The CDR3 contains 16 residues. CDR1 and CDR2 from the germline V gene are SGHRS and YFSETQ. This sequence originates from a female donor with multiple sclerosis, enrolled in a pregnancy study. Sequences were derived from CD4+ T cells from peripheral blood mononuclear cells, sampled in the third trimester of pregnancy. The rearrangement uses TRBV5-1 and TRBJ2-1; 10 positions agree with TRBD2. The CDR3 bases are TGCGCCAGCAGCCGAAGGACTAGCGGAAACGACAATGAGCAGTTCTTC. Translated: CASSRRTSGNDNEQFF.